This passage covers 23 T cell receptor beta chains from one sample sequenced in a study of T cells in Graves' hyperthyroidism and ophthalmopathy (dated by TCRdb to the late 2010s). To prepare the library, multiplex PCR was applied. Sequenced using an Illumina HiSeq 2000. The TCR beta CDR3 regions were amplified from the RNA transcripts. The TCR CDR3 was subjected to a first round of RT-PCR using the HTBI primer set and the Qiagen OneStep RT-PCR kit. Using fastp trimming at Q25 and MiXCR clonotype assembly, TCRdb reanalyzed the public sequencing data and kept in-frame beta chains. Identical CDR3 protein sequences are pooled into one entry, listed with their most common genes and DNA. The sample includes roughly 380,000 distinct CDR3 sequences, with approximately 15% observed a single time. Approximately 9.9% of the sample is taken by the ten largest. Material for sequencing was blood. The receptors were sampled from a woman aged 55-70 years with Graves' hyperthyroidism.

Ten or more counts support this clonotype. This sequence joins TRBV6-1 and TRBJ2-7, with D possibly matching TRBD2 (10 bases). CDR1 and CDR2 from the germline V gene are MNHNS and SASEGT. This CDR3 region has 19 residues. V dropped 5 bases and J dropped 1 base, with 27 bases sitting between them. This CDR3 reads CASSSRGQGLAGESYEQYF. For the CDR3, the DNA is TGTGCCAGCAGTTCCCGAGGACAGGGGCTAGCGGGAGAATCCTACGAGCAGTACTTC.

The chain is built from TRBV7-9 and TRBJ1-2, with TRBD1 as a possible D gene (5 bases). V was cut by 4 bases and J by 5 bases, with 20 bases left in between. Germline V gives CDR1 SEHNR, CDR2 FQNEAQ (reference sequence). CDR3 length equals 16 residues. The CDR3 DNA follows: TGTGCCAGCAGCTCCTCGTCAAGGGACGACGCTTATGGCTACACCTTC. Translation: CASSSSSRDDAYGYTF.

This clonotype was seen ten or more times. V usage is TRBV29-1 and J usage is TRBJ2-4; 9 bases map to TRBD2. With V trimmed by 5 bases and J by 1 base, 6 bases remained unmatched. CDR3 size: 15 residues. In germline, CDR1 is SQVTM, CDR2 ANQGSEA. The CDR3 nucleotides read TGCAGCGTTAACCTAGCGGGAACGGCCAAAAACATTCAGTACTTC. Amino acids: CSVNLAGTAKNIQYF.

V and J are TRBV6-2 or TRBV6-3 and TRBJ1-5; 8 bases map to TRBD1. From germline, CDR1 is MNHEY and CDR2 SVGEGT. The CDR3 is 17 residues long. The J segment lost 6 bases and the V segment lost 7 bases, leaving 17 bases of the junction unmatched. The CDR3 nucleotides read TGTGCCAGCACTAGAGCAATGGGGCAGGGGGCAGGTCAGCCCCAGCATTTT. This encodes CASTRAMGQGAGQPQHF.

This clonotype was found many times. The rearrangement links TRBV13 to TRBJ2-1; 9 positions agree with TRBD2. The CDR3 spans 15 residues. Trimming took 5 bases from V and 4 from J; bases not matched to a gene: 6. Germline lookup yields CDR1 PRHDT and CDR2 FYEKMQ (reference sequence). CDR3 in DNA: TGTGCCAGCAGCCCCCCTAGCGGGGAATACAATGAGCAGTTCTTC. Amino acids: CASSPPSGEYNEQFF.

This clonotype was counted at least ten times. The chain couples TRBV7-2 to TRBJ2-1; no firm D call. The CDR3 has 15 amino acids. The germline V and J ends were trimmed by 3 bases and 2 bases, with 11 bases remaining between them. The germline CDR1 and CDR2 sequences are SGHTA and FQGNSA. The CDR3 nucleotides are TGTGCCAGCAGCTTCGAGTATCGCGCCTACAATGAGCAGTTCTTC. It translates to CASSFEYRAYNEQFF.

The chain couples TRBV20-1 to TRBJ2-1, with D maybe TRBD2 (5 bases). The ends were cut back, 3 bases at V and 2 bases at J, with 11 bases in the middle. Germline lookup yields CDR1 DFQATT and CDR2 SNEGSKA (reference sequence). The CDR3 has 14 amino acids. CDR3 coding DNA: TGCAGTGCTAGGGTAGAGGGAACCTACAATGAGCAGTTCTTC. Protein: CSARVEGTYNEQFF.

This chain joins TRBV19 and TRBJ1-5; D remains ambiguous. The germline CDR1 and CDR2 sequences are LNHDA and SQIVND (reference sequence). The ends were cut back, 1 base at V and 0 bases at J, with 7 bases in the middle. The CDR3 length is 15 residues. The CDR3 spells CASSIGRTSNQPQHF. The CDR3 DNA is TGTGCCAGTAGTATAGGCAGGACTAGCAATCAGCCCCAGCATTTT. Full variable domain (outside the CDR3, taken from reference TRBV19 and TRBJ1-5): DGGITQSPKYLFRKEGQNVTLSCEQNLNHDAMYWYRQDPGQGLRLIYYSQIVNDFQKGDIAEGYSVSREKKESFPLTVTSAQKNPTAFYLCASSIGRTSNQPQHFGDGTRLSIL.

This clonotype was detected only a few times. The chain links TRBV19 to TRBJ2-1, with D possibly TRBD2 on 5 matching bases. This CDR3 has 16 amino acids. Germline lookup yields CDR1 LNHDA and CDR2 SQIVND (reference sequence). V was cut by 2 bases and J by 4 bases, with 15 bases left in between. The CDR3 reads CASSIRASRVYNEQFF. In nucleotides, the CDR3 is TGTGCCAGTAGTATAAGGGCTAGCCGCGTATACAATGAGCAGTTCTTC.

In its sample, this clonotype was seen many times. The rearrangement links TRBV20-1 to TRBJ2-7; no clear D gene. CDR3 size: 11 residues. Germline V gene data show CDR1 as DFQATT and CDR2 as SNEGSKA (reference sequence). V gave up 2 bases and J gave up 2 bases, with 4 bases separating them. CDR3 amino acids: CSARTTYEQYF. The CDR3 DNA sequence: TGCAGTGCTAGAACAACCTACGAGCAGTACTTC.

The rearrangement joins TRBV6-1 to TRBJ1-1, with D tentatively TRBD1 (5 bases). V gave up 6 bases and J gave up 7 bases, with 15 bases separating them. The CDR3 length is 13 residues. CDR1 and CDR2 from the germline V gene are MNHNS and SASEGT. This CDR3 is CASRWGLGHEAFF. Written as DNA, the CDR3 is TGTGCCAGCAGGTGGGGACTAGGACATGAAGCTTTCTTT.

This clonotype has a count of ten or more. In DNA form, the CDR3 reads TGTGCCAGCTCACCACGGGGATTAGCGGGCCGGACTACGCAGTATTTT. Amino acid sequence: CASSPRGLAGRTTQYF. The J gene is TRBJ2-3, the V gene TRBV18; 7 nucleotides agree with TRBD2. The CDR3 is 16 residues long. V shed 1 base and J 8 bases; nucleotides not matched to a gene: 12. CDR1 is KGHSH, CDR2 LQKENI, per germline. Filled out from reference TRBV18 and TRBJ2-3, the complete variable domain reads NAGVMQNPRHLVRRRGQEARLRCSPMKGHSHVYWYRQLPEEGLKFMVYLQKENIIDESGMPKERFSAEFPKEGPSILRIQQVVRGDSAAYFCASSPRGLAGRTTQYFGPGTRLTVL.

The chain carries TRBV19 and TRBJ1-5; D might be TRBD1 (5 bases). Germline CDR1 is LNHDA and CDR2 is SQIVND (reference sequence). The CDR3 loop spans 14 amino acids. The V end was cut by 3 bases, the J end by 1 base, with 7 bases between. The CDR3 is CASSIRGSNQPQHF. The CDR3 coding sequence is TGTGCCAGTAGTATTAGGGGAAGCAATCAGCCCCAGCATTTT. Filled out from reference TRBV19 and TRBJ1-5, the complete variable domain reads DGGITQSPKYLFRKEGQNVTLSCEQNLNHDAMYWYRQDPGQGLRLIYYSQIVNDFQKGDIAEGYSVSREKKESFPLTVTSAQKNPTAFYLCASSIRGSNQPQHFGDGTRLSIL.

This chain connects TRBV7-9 to TRBJ2-1; TRBD2 matches 11 bases. Germline loops: CDR1 SEHNR, CDR2 FQNEAQ (reference sequence). Trimming at V came to 5 bases and at J to 10 bases, leaving 19 bases not matched to a gene. This CDR3 is built from 18 residues. The CDR3: CASSPDWTSGPLKEEQFF. The CDR3 DNA is TGTGCCAGCAGCCCAGACTGGACTAGCGGGCCATTAAAGGAAGAGCAGTTCTTC.

The sample holds a few counts of this clonotype. The chain combines TRBV27 with TRBJ2-7, with D perhaps TRBD1 (5 bases). The germline V gene has CDR1 MNHEY and CDR2 SMNVEV (reference sequence). The length of the CDR3 is 13 residues. Trimming stripped 6 bases from V and 5 bases from J, with 14 bases between. The CDR3 protein is CASSRGLGDEQYF. CDR3 DNA sequence: TGTGCCAGCAGCCGAGGTCTAGGGGACGAGCAGTACTTC.

This clonotype was observed a few times. The V and J genes are TRBV7-9 and TRBJ2-3; D assignment may be TRBD1 or TRBD2 (6 bases each). This CDR3 contains 15 residues. The V gene's germline CDR1 is SEHNR and CDR2 FQNEAQ (reference sequence). V lost 5 bases and J 1 base, leaving 13 bases between the germline ends. CDR3: CASSPPEGGTDTQYF. DNA of the CDR3: TGTGCCAGCAGCCCCCCGGAGGGGGGCACAGATACGCAGTATTTT.

As regards this clonotype: With a much larger clone just one base away, this may be a read error. This chain joins TRBV6-1 and TRBJ2-7; 9 bases align to TRBD1. Germline CDR1 is MNHNS and CDR2 is SASEGT. CDR3 length: 12 amino acids. V dropped 7 bases and J dropped 3; count of bases not matched to a gene: 1. The CDR3 DNA reads TGTGCCAGCATGGACAGGGGCTACGAGCAGTACTTC. Protein sequence: CASMDRGYEQYF.

This clonotype was observed a single time. The V and J genes are TRBV3-1 and TRBJ2-7; D remains unclear. Trimming stripped 6 bases from V and 5 bases from J, with 11 bases between. The CDR3 spans 12 residues. Germline CDR1 reads LGHDT; CDR2 reads YNNKEL (reference sequence). The CDR3 spells CASRGRRHEQYF. The CDR3 nucleotides read TGTGCCAGCAGGGGCCGGAGACACGAGCAGTACTTC.

J is TRBJ2-7 and V is TRBV20-1, with TRBD2 matching over 7 bases. This CDR3 has 12 residues. The ends lost 3 bases at V and 6 bases at J; junction bases unmatched: 5. The V gene's germline CDR1 is DFQATT and CDR2 SNEGSKA (reference sequence). CDR3 sequence: CSASGRRSEQYF. DNA of the CDR3: TGCAGTGCTAGCGGGAGGAGGTCCGAGCAGTACTTC.

This clonotype was seen repeatedly, ten times or more. CDR3 sequence: CSARAWDRGYEQYF. The DNA for the CDR3 is TGCAGTGCTAGAGCTTGGGACAGGGGGTACGAGCAGTACTTC. J is TRBJ2-7 and V is TRBV20-1; 11 bases align to TRBD1. The CDR3 loop spans 14 amino acids. Germline loops: CDR1 DFQATT, CDR2 SNEGSKA (reference sequence). Trimming took 1 base from V and 4 from J; bases not matched to a gene: 3.

This clonotype was seen ten or more times. The V call is TRBV29-1, the J call TRBJ2-1; the D is unclear. Germline V gives CDR1 SQVTM, CDR2 ANQGSEA. This CDR3 comprises 10 residues. Deletions cut 7 bases from V and 8 bases from J, with 9 bases between. CDR3 sequence reads: CSALSDEQFF. DNA for the CDR3: TGCAGCGCCCTAAGCGATGAGCAGTTCTTC.

There are many counts of this clonotype. This chain connects TRBV7-8 to TRBJ1-1; maybe TRBD1 (5 bases). Germline-derived CDR1 and CDR2 are SGHVS and FQNEAQ. The CDR3 covers 13 residues. The V and J ends lost 5 bases and 0 bases respectively, with 7 bases between them. CDR3 coding DNA: TGTGCCAGCAGCCGGGGGTTGAACACTGAAGCTTTCTTT. Translated, it gives CASSRGLNTEAFF.

This clonotype was observed a handful of times. V usage is TRBV19 and J usage is TRBJ1-5; no clear D gene. The CDR3 is made up of 11 amino acids. V was cut by 7 bases and J by 3 bases, with 4 bases left in between. Germline V gene data show CDR1 as LNHDA and CDR2 as SQIVND (reference sequence). CDR3 residues: CASKVNQPQHF. The DNA of the CDR3 is TGTGCCAGTAAGGTCAATCAGCCCCAGCATTTT.